The 32 T cell receptor beta chains given below trace back to one sample, sequenced in a study of vaccination and CD4 T cells after COVID-19. Time point: late sampling 161 to 241 days after vaccination in a few convalescent patients. Each CDR3 protein is one row after TCRdb ran MiXCR on the PCR reads. Of 25,000 or so distinct CDR3 sequences listed, roughly 50% are singletons. The sample consisted of CD4+ T cells from blood, taken about 7 months after SARS-CoV-2 vaccination. The receptor source for this set is a human donor who had recovered from COVID-19.

The chain has TRBV28 and TRBJ2-2; no firm D call. Per the germline V gene, CDR1 is MDHEN and CDR2 is SYDVKM. The CDR3 totals 16 residues. Trimming took 3 bases from V and 0 from J, leaving 11 bases between them. In nucleotides, the CDR3 is TGTGCCAGCAGTTTCTTTAGCTACGCGAACACCGGGGAGCTGTTTTTT. Residues: CASSFFSYANTGELFF.

The genes are TRBV7-9 and TRBJ2-7; either TRBD1 or TRBD2 may fit D (5 bases each). CDR1 is SEHNR, CDR2 FQNEAQ, per germline (reference sequence). The CDR3 spans 11 residues. The V and J ends lost 8 bases and 9 bases respectively, with 14 bases between them. The CDR3 region is CASRVGGVQYF. The DNA of the CDR3 is TGTGCCAGCCGAGTTGGGGGAGTGCAGTACTTC. Looking up the rest from reference TRBV7-9 and TRBJ2-7 gives the full variable domain: DTGVSQNPRHKITKRGQNVTFRCDPISEHNRLYWYRQTLGQGPEFLTYFQNEAQLEKSRLLSDRFSAERPKGSFSTLEIQRTEQGDSAMYLCASRVGGVQYFGPGTRLTVT.

CDR3 region: CASRLQRDTEAFF. The CDR3 DNA follows: TGTGCCAGCAGGTTACAGCGTGACACTGAAGCTTTCTTT. The chain recombines TRBV7-9 with TRBJ1-1; D is unresolved. The CDR3 consists of 13 residues. V shed 6 bases and J shed 3 bases, with 11 bases lying between them. The germline V gene has CDR1 SEHNR and CDR2 FQNEAQ (reference sequence).

This clonotype turned up a few times. V gene TRBV7-7 combines with J gene TRBJ2-5; the D gene is possibly TRBD2 (5 bases). Germline loops: CDR1 SSHAT, CDR2 FNYEAQ (reference sequence). The CDR3 is 13 residues long. V lost 2 bases and J lost 9, with 13 bases in between. CDR3 nucleotide sequence: TGTGCCAGCAGCTTAATGCTAGAGGAGGCCCAGTACTTC. This translates into CASSLMLEEAQYF.

This clonotype was observed a few times. The chain couples TRBV7-9 to TRBJ2-7; D is possibly TRBD1 (6 bases). Germline V gene lookup returns CDR1 SEHNR and CDR2 FQNEAQ (reference sequence). With 5 bases removed from V and 2 bases from J, the gap between germline ends came to 10 bases. This CDR3 is built from 13 residues. DNA of the CDR3: TGTGCCAGCAGCACCGGACAGACCTACGAGCAGTACTTC. Protein sequence: CASSTGQTYEQYF.

The rearrangement uses TRBV7-9 and TRBJ1-3; perhaps TRBD1 as D (6 bases). V lost 5 bases and J lost 4, with 12 bases in between. The CDR3 has 14 residues. Germline lookup yields CDR1 SEHNR and CDR2 FQNEAQ (reference sequence). This chain's CDR3 is CASSRDRTGNTIYF. CDR3 sequence (DNA): TGTGCCAGCAGCCGCGACAGGACGGGAAACACCATATATTTT.

This chain connects TRBV6-2 or TRBV6-3 to TRBJ1-2, with D maybe TRBD1 (5 bases). CDR3 length equals 16 residues. V shed 8 bases and J shed 5 bases, with 24 bases lying between them. From germline, CDR1 is MNHEY and CDR2 SVGEGT. The CDR3 protein is CASRRTGTDSFYGYTF. The CDR3 nucleotides are TGTGCCAGCCGCCGTACCGGGACGGATTCGTTTTATGGCTACACCTTC.

The J gene is TRBJ2-5, the V gene TRBV20-1; D ambiguous. The V gene lost 0 bases and the J gene lost 5 bases, with 10 bases spanning the gap. The germline V gene encodes CDR1 DFQATT and CDR2 SNEGSKA (reference sequence). This CDR3 has 13 amino acids. The CDR3: CSARETGRETQYF. The CDR3 DNA reads TGCAGTGCTAGAGAAACCGGCCGGGAGACCCAGTACTTC.

The chain has TRBV20-1 and TRBJ2-3, with D perhaps matching TRBD1 or TRBD2 (5 bases each). The germline gives CDR1 DFQATT, CDR2 SNEGSKA (reference sequence). Trimming pared 0 bases from V and 10 bases from J, leaving 17 bases between. The CDR3 runs 14 residues. The CDR3 region is CSAREGPATDSQYF. The CDR3 DNA reads as TGCAGTGCTAGAGAGGGACCAGCCACGGATTCGCAGTATTTT.

V and J are TRBV20-1 and TRBJ2-1; TRBD2 matches at 10 bases. The CDR3 contains 14 residues. V gave up 5 bases and J gave up 6 bases; unmatched junction bases: 7. Germline assignment: CDR1 DFQATT and CDR2 SNEGSKA (reference sequence). The CDR3 loop reads CSAPGLATLNEQFF. CDR3 coding DNA: TGCAGTGCTCCGGGACTAGCGACCCTCAATGAGCAGTTCTTC.

The rearrangement joins TRBV20-1 to TRBJ1-1, with 8 bases fitting TRBD1. The CDR3 consists of 12 residues. Germline V lookup: CDR1 DFQATT, CDR2 SNEGSKA (reference sequence). V was clipped by 6 bases and J by 4 bases; unmatched bases: 4. Here the CDR3 reads CSAGGQGTEAFF. In DNA form, the CDR3 reads TGCAGTGCAGGAGGACAGGGCACTGAAGCTTTCTTT.

This clonotype was observed a handful of times. The rearrangement links TRBV6-1 to TRBJ2-7; 8 nucleotides align to TRBD1. The length of the CDR3 is 14 residues. Trimming removed 5 bases from V and 2 bases from J; junction bases left unmatched: 5. The germline V gene encodes CDR1 MNHNS and CDR2 SASEGT. This CDR3 is CASSPRDRTYEQYF. The CDR3 DNA is TGTGCCAGCAGTCCCCGGGACAGGACCTACGAGCAGTACTTC.

V and J are TRBV20-1 and TRBJ2-1; D gene unclear. The V end was cut by 3 bases, the J end by 9 bases, with 18 bases between. Germline V lookup: CDR1 DFQATT, CDR2 SNEGSKA (reference sequence). The CDR3 spans 14 residues. The CDR3 reads CSASRAQSAGEQFF. The CDR3 DNA reads TGCAGTGCTAGTCGGGCCCAATCCGCCGGTGAGCAGTTCTTC.

For this clonotype: Mismatch with germline at one junction end may stem from a read error. The chain uses TRBV5-3 and TRBJ1-1; the D gene is possibly TRBD1 (5 bases). TRBV5-3 carries the ORF label, with uncertain function. This CDR3 is built from 15 residues. CDR3 sequence reads: CASSLLGVGNTEAFF. As DNA, the CDR3 is TGTGCCAGCAGCTTACTGGGGGTAGGGAACACTGAAGCTTTCTTT.

V and J are TRBV20-1 and TRBJ2-3, with TRBD2 matching 12 bases. Germline V gives CDR1 DFQATT, CDR2 SNEGSKA (reference sequence). The CDR3 runs 18 residues. The ends lost 2 bases at V and 1 base at J; junction bases unmatched: 10. The CDR3 reads CSARSLLAGGPGTDTQYF. The CDR3 DNA sequence: TGCAGTGCTAGATCCCTCCTAGCGGGAGGGCCTGGCACAGATACGCAGTATTTT.

The gene calls are TRBV19 and TRBJ2-5, with unresolved D. Germline assignment: CDR1 LNHDA and CDR2 SQIVND (reference sequence). The germline V and J ends were trimmed by 5 bases and 2 bases, with 15 bases remaining between them. The CDR3 totals 15 residues. The CDR3 loop is CASSYSIRRQETQYF. The CDR3, as DNA: TGTGCCAGTAGTTACTCTATTAGGCGGCAAGAGACCCAGTACTTC.

V and J are TRBV20-1 and TRBJ1-5, with D tentatively TRBD1 (5 bases). The V end lost 7 bases, the J end lost 4 bases, and 11 bases lay between the germline ends. The CDR3 sequence is 12 residues long. From germline, CDR1 is DFQATT and CDR2 SNEGSKA (reference sequence). The CDR3 DNA sequence: TGCAGTGTGGGGCGGTTAAATCAGCCCCAGCATTTT. It encodes CSVGRLNQPQHF.

V is TRBV7-2 and J is TRBJ2-1; D is possibly TRBD2 (6 bases). The germline V and J ends were trimmed by 3 bases and 6 bases, with 15 bases remaining between them. The length of the CDR3 is 15 residues. Germline V gene sequence: CDR1 SGHTA, CDR2 FQGNSA. The CDR3 nucleotides are TGTGCCAGCAGCTTTGGGACTCAGACGGCCAATGAGCAGTTCTTC. This codes for CASSFGTQTANEQFF.

This clonotype was picked up a small number of times. This chain connects TRBV20-1 to TRBJ1-5; the D is unclear. This CDR3 spans 13 amino acids. V was shortened by 3 bases and J by 9 bases, with 15 bases between the two germline ends. The germline V gene has CDR1 DFQATT and CDR2 SNEGSKA (reference sequence). CDR3 in amino acids: CSARVVLRGPQHF. CDR3 DNA sequence: TGCAGTGCTAGGGTAGTCCTTCGTGGGCCCCAGCATTTT.

The J gene is TRBJ2-1, the V gene TRBV6-1; TRBD2 aligns across 12 bases. The trim removed 6 bases at V and 2 bases at J, leaving 2 bases unmatched. CDR3 length: 15 residues. Germline V gene lookup returns CDR1 MNHNS and CDR2 SASEGT. CDR3: CASRLAGGPYNEQFF. CDR3 nucleotides: TGTGCCAGCAGGCTAGCGGGAGGGCCCTACAATGAGCAGTTCTTC.

The gene calls are TRBV2 and TRBJ2-1; perhaps TRBD2 as D (6 bases). V dropped 8 bases and J dropped 6 bases, with 14 bases sitting between them. Germline CDR1 and CDR2: SNHLY and FYNNEI. The length of the CDR3 is 13 residues. CDR3 nucleotide sequence: TGTGCCAGCTCAGTTGGGAGGCTCAATGAGCAGTTCTTC. Its translation: CASSVGRLNEQFF.

The chain couples TRBV7-9 to TRBJ2-5; D gene unclear. Germline-derived CDR1 and CDR2 are SEHNR and FQNEAQ (reference sequence). This CDR3 spans 12 amino acids. Trimming shortened V by 6 bases and J by 5 bases, and 10 bases separated the two germline ends. CDR3 DNA: TGTGCCAGCAGAGCTTTGGATGAGACCCAGTACTTC. Translation: CASRALDETQYF.

The chain joins TRBV6-1 to TRBJ2-7; D uncertain. Germline CDR1 and CDR2: MNHNS and SASEGT. The CDR3 spans 17 residues. The germline V and J ends were trimmed by 3 bases and 2 bases, with 20 bases remaining between them. CDR3 DNA: TGTGCCAGCAGTGATCTGGGTGGGCTCACCACCACCTACGAGCAGTACTTC. Protein sequence: CASSDLGGLTTTYEQYF.

V gene TRBV20-1 combines with J gene TRBJ2-2; TRBD2 matches 7 bases. Germline V gene lookup returns CDR1 DFQATT and CDR2 SNEGSKA (reference sequence). V shed 5 bases and J 3 bases; nucleotides not matched to a gene: 9. CDR3 length equals 15 residues. CDR3 sequence reads: CSAAMGGTDTGELFF. The CDR3 DNA reads TGCAGTGCTGCCATGGGAGGGACTGACACCGGGGAGCTGTTTTTT.

This clonotype showed up just a few times. The chain carries TRBV7-6 and TRBJ1-1, with D unresolved. CDR3 length: 12 residues. Germline-derived CDR1 and CDR2 are SGHVS and FNYEAQ. V lost 5 bases to trimming and J lost 7 bases, with 11 bases between them. DNA of the CDR3: TGTGCCAGCAGCCTCTGGCGGGGTGAAGCTTTCTTT. It specifies CASSLWRGEAFF.

This chain uses TRBV6-1 with TRBJ2-5, with a tentative D call TRBD2 (5 bases). Germline CDR1 MNHNS, CDR2 SASEGT. Trimming shortened V by 5 bases and J by 3 bases, and 10 bases separated the two germline ends. The length of the CDR3 is 13 residues. The CDR3 reads CASSMDWEETQYF. Written as DNA, the CDR3 is TGTGCCAGCAGTATGGACTGGGAAGAGACCCAGTACTTC.

V is TRBV27 and J is TRBJ2-1; D may be TRBD1 (5 bases). CDR1 MNHEY and CDR2 SMNVEV come from the germline V gene (reference sequence). This CDR3 region has 15 residues. The V and J ends lost 3 bases and 2 bases respectively, with 11 bases between them. The CDR3 nucleotides are TGTGCCAGCAGTTTGTGGCAGGGTCCCTACAATGAGCAGTTCTTC. It is translated as CASSLWQGPYNEQFF.

V usage is TRBV29-1 and J usage is TRBJ2-1, with TRBD1 identical over 7 bases. Trimming took 8 bases from V and 8 from J; bases not matched to a gene: 12. The germline CDR1 and CDR2 sequences are SQVTM and ANQGSEA. The CDR3 contains 13 residues. The CDR3 DNA is TGCAGCTCCCGGGACAGCCTAGGTTATGAGCAGTTCTTC. Protein product: CSSRDSLGYEQFF.

The genes are TRBV7-9 and TRBJ2-3, with TRBD2 as a possible D gene (6 bases). V lost 5 bases, J lost 5 bases, and 11 bases lay in between. Germline V lookup: CDR1 SEHNR, CDR2 FQNEAQ (reference sequence). The CDR3 is 13 residues long. In DNA form, the CDR3 reads TGTGCCAGCAGCGTTGGGGGGAAAGATACGCAGTATTTT. Translation: CASSVGGKDTQYF.

CDR3 sequence: CSARIPRTGTGEQYF. CDR3 nucleotide sequence: TGCAGTGCTAGGATCCCCCGGACAGGGACTGGCGAGCAGTACTTC. This sequence joins TRBV20-1 and TRBJ2-7; 8 bases map to TRBD1. This CDR3 comprises 15 residues. The J segment lost 6 bases and the V segment lost 3 bases, leaving 13 bases of the junction unmatched. The germline CDR1 and CDR2 sequences are DFQATT and SNEGSKA (reference sequence).

This clonotype was detected once. This rearrangement joins TRBV7-2 to TRBJ2-7; D gene ambiguous. Looked up from germline, CDR1 is SGHTA and CDR2 is FQGNSA. Trimming took 7 bases from V and 4 from J, leaving 14 bases between them. The CDR3 spans 13 residues. The CDR3 sequence: CASTLPGLYEQYF. The CDR3 DNA sequence: TGTGCCAGCACCTTGCCGGGTCTGTACGAGCAGTACTTC. Combining the CDR3 with reference TRBV7-2 and TRBJ2-7 gives the whole variable domain GAGVSQSPSNKVTEKGKDVELRCDPISGHTALYWYRQSLGQGLEFLIYFQGNSAPDKSGLPSDRFSAERTGGSVSTLTIQRTQQEDSAVYLCASTLPGLYEQYFGPGTRLTVT.

This clonotype has a handful of counts. The chain joins TRBV6-1 to TRBJ2-5; 9 bases match TRBD1. J was trimmed by 1 base and V by 7 bases; bases with no gene match: 10. CDR1 is MNHNS, CDR2 SASEGT, per germline. This CDR3 has 16 residues. The CDR3 DNA reads as TGTGCCAGCACCAAGGGGGACAGGGTTACCCAAGAGACCCAGTACTTC. Translated, it gives CASTKGDRVTQETQYF.